The 17 T cell receptor beta chains reported below all come from one sample, sequenced in a study of blood T cell repertoires in COVID-19. Libraries were prepared by immunoSEQ multiplex PCR; TCRdb keeps only in-frame clonotypes and omits some of them. The sample contains fewer than 60,000 clones, approximately 80% of which appear only once. The source material was peripheral blood. Source of these receptors: a woman older than 75 with acute or convalescent COVID-19.

The chain couples TRBV2 to TRBJ2-3, with D possibly TRBD2 on 6 matching bases. The CDR3 extends over 14 amino acids. V lost 8 bases and J lost 0, with 12 bases in between. CDR1 and CDR2 from the germline V gene are SNHLY and FYNNEI. CDR3 sequence (DNA): TGTGCCAGCTCGGGGACTTTTAGCACAGATACGCAGTATTTT. Translated, it gives CASSGTFSTDTQYF.

The chain employs TRBV19 and TRBJ1-5; 9 nucleotides agree with TRBD1. J gave up 0 bases and V 5 bases, and 8 bases lay outside the gene matches. CDR1 is LNHDA, CDR2 SQIVND, per germline (reference sequence). CDR3 length: 17 residues. The CDR3: CASSLARDRASNQPQHF. CDR3 DNA sequence: TGTGCCAGTAGTCTCGCTCGGGACAGGGCTAGCAATCAGCCCCAGCATTTT.

V is TRBV10-3 and J is TRBJ1-4; tentatively, D is TRBD1 (6 bases). V dropped 3 bases and J dropped 7 bases, with 12 bases sitting between them. This CDR3 region has 14 residues. The V gene's germline CDR1 is ENHRY and CDR2 SYGVKD. The CDR3 is CAISDGGAGEKLFF. The CDR3 nucleotides are TGTGCCATCAGTGACGGGGGGGCAGGTGAAAAACTGTTTTTT.

The CDR3 region has the DNA TGTGCCAGCAGCGATAGACAGGGGCGTGAAAAACTGTTTTTT. This encodes CASSDRQGREKLFF. J is TRBJ1-4 and V is TRBV3-1 (or the pseudogene TRBV3-2); 8 positions match TRBD1. V shed 5 bases and J 7 bases; nucleotides not matched to a gene: 6. Per the germline V gene, CDR1 is LGHDT and CDR2 is YNNKEL (reference sequence). There are 14 residues in the CDR3.

This chain uses TRBV5-4 with TRBJ1-4; 11 nucleotides line up with TRBD1. The CDR3 has 18 residues. The junction had 5 bases not matched to a gene; V was cut back by 0 bases and J by 1 base. Germline V gene sequence: CDR1 SGHNT, CDR2 YYREEE (reference sequence). CDR3 sequence: CASSLGGQGALTNEKLFF. CDR3 coding DNA: TGTGCCAGCAGCTTGGGTGGACAGGGGGCCCTAACTAATGAAAAACTGTTTTTT.

The chain links TRBV7-2 to TRBJ1-4; D gene uncertain. The CDR3 spans 16 residues. Deletions cut 1 base from V and 0 bases from J, with 9 bases between. Germline V lookup: CDR1 SGHTA, CDR2 FQGNSA. CDR3 amino acids: CASSLDSYATNEKLFF. CDR3 DNA: TGTGCCAGCAGCTTAGACAGCTATGCAACTAATGAAAAACTGTTTTTT.

The rearrangement links TRBV27 to TRBJ1-6; D gene unclear. CDR1 is MNHEY, CDR2 SMNVEV, per germline (reference sequence). The CDR3 loop spans 16 amino acids. The V gene lost 5 bases and the J gene lost 0 bases, with 11 bases spanning the gap. The CDR3 region is CASSITDSSYNSPLHF. DNA for the CDR3: TGTGCCAGCAGTATAACAGATAGCTCCTATAATTCACCCCTCCACTTT.

This chain connects TRBV6-5 to TRBJ2-1, with 12 bases matching TRBD2. Germline V lookup: CDR1 MNHEY, CDR2 SVGAGI. The CDR3 runs to 15 residues. The V segment lost 4 bases and the J segment 6 bases; nucleotides outside the gene matches: 4. The chain's CDR3 is CASSSLAGGRNEQFF. The CDR3 nucleotides read TGTGCCAGCAGTTCACTAGCGGGGGGACGCAATGAGCAGTTCTTC.

V and J are TRBV11-2 and TRBJ2-1, with no clear D. CDR1 is SGHAT and CDR2 is FQNNGV in the germline V gene. V was trimmed by 5 bases and J by 9 bases, leaving 11 bases between them. The CDR3 has 12 residues. The CDR3 region is CASSPSYSEQFF. The CDR3 DNA is TGTGCCAGCAGCCCTAGTTATAGTGAGCAGTTCTTC.

The genes are TRBV19 and TRBJ1-3; TRBD1 agrees at 9 bases. Per germline, CDR1 LNHDA and CDR2 SQIVND (reference sequence). This CDR3 spans 15 amino acids. V lost 6 bases and J lost 3; bases outside the gene matches: 6. For the CDR3, the DNA is TGTGCCAGTAGAACAGGGGGCTCCGGTGGAAACACCATATATTTT. Translated, it gives CASRTGGSGGNTIYF. The full variable domain, its missing parts supplied by reference TRBV19 and TRBJ1-3, is DGGITQSPKYLFRKEGQNVTLSCEQNLNHDAMYWYRQDPGQGLRLIYYSQIVNDFQKGDIAEGYSVSREKKESFPLTVTSAQKNPTAFYLCASRTGGSGGNTIYFGEGSWLTVV.

This sequence joins TRBV24-1 and TRBJ2-7; 7 bases are shared with TRBD1. The CDR3 runs to 14 residues. V lost 3 bases to trimming and J lost 2 bases; unmatched junction nucleotides: 3. The germline V gene has CDR1 KGHDR and CDR2 SFDVKD. CDR3 sequence: CATSDPDRAYEQYF. CDR3 sequence (DNA): TGTGCCACCAGTGATCCTGACAGGGCCTACGAGCAGTACTTC.

The chain links TRBV5-1 to TRBJ1-1; D might be TRBD1 (6 bases). Germline V gene lookup returns CDR1 SGHRS and CDR2 YFSETQ. Trimming cost V 0 bases and J 8 bases, with 11 bases left between them. This CDR3 comprises 13 residues. The CDR3, as DNA: TGCGCCAGCAGCTTGGCCCCAGGACAGGAAGCTTTCTTT. Its translation: CASSLAPGQEAFF. Full variable domain (remainder filled in from reference TRBV5-1 and TRBJ1-1): KAGVTQTPRYLIKTRGQQVTLSCSPISGHRSVSWYQQTPGQGLQFLFEYFSETQRNKGNFPGRFSGRQFSNSRSEMNVSTLELGDSALYLCASSLAPGQEAFFGQGTRLTVV.

The chain employs TRBV5-1 and TRBJ1-1, with 8 nucleotides matching TRBD1. The germline V gene encodes CDR1 SGHRS and CDR2 YFSETQ. This CDR3 has 15 residues. V was pared by 3 bases and J by 3 bases, with 7 bases of the junction left unmatched. The CDR3 region has the DNA TGCGCCAGCAGCTCGGCCCCAGGGGGCCACACTGAAGCTTTCTTT. Translation gives CASSSAPGGHTEAFF.

This chain links TRBV18 with TRBJ1-5; perhaps TRBD1 as D (5 bases). Germline CDR1 is KGHSH and CDR2 is LQKENI. V lost 6 bases and J 7 bases, leaving 13 bases between the germline ends. The CDR3 is 13 residues long. CDR3 amino acids: CASSPPGGQPQHF. CDR3 in DNA: TGTGCCAGCTCTCCGCCCGGGGGGCAGCCCCAGCATTTT.

The chain uses TRBV6-5 and TRBJ1-1; D ambiguous. The CDR3 extends over 14 amino acids. Trimming removed 0 bases from V and 11 bases from J, with 16 bases in between. CDR1 and CDR2 (germline): MNHEY, SVGAGI. DNA of the CDR3: TGTGCCAGCAGTTACTCGGAAGGCAGGCAGTTGGCTTTCTTT. Translation gives CASSYSEGRQLAFF.

The chain is built from TRBV5-4 and TRBJ1-2; maybe TRBD1 (5 bases). The CDR3 consists of 17 residues. Germline V lookup: CDR1 SGHNT, CDR2 YYREEE (reference sequence). Deletions cut 4 bases from V and 7 bases from J, with 26 bases between. Written as DNA, the CDR3 is TGTGCCAGCAGCCCGGGGGGAGGAATTATAGCTCAAGCTGGCTACACCTTC. Translating it yields CASSPGGGIIAQAGYTF.

This chain uses TRBV6-5 with TRBJ2-7; 8 bases align to TRBD1. J lost 4 bases, V lost 8 bases, and 10 bases had no gene match. This CDR3 spans 14 amino acids. The germline V gene has CDR1 MNHEY and CDR2 SVGAGI. As DNA, the CDR3 is TGTGCCAGCCGCAGGTCCGACAGGGGATACGAGCAGTACTTC. It yields the protein CASRRSDRGYEQYF.